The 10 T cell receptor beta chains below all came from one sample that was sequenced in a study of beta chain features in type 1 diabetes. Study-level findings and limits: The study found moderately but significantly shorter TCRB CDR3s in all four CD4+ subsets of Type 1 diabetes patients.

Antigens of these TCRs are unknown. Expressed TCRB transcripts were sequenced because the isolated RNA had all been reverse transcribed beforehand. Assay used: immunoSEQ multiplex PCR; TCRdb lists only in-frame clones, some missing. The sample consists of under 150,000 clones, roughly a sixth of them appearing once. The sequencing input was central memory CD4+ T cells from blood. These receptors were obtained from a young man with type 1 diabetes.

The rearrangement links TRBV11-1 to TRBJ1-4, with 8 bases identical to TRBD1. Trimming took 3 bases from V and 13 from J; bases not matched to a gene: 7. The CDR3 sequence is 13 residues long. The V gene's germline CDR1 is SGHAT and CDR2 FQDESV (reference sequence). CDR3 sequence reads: CASSFPGGNRLFF. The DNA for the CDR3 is TGTGCCAGCAGCTTTCCAGGGGGCAACCGACTGTTTTTT. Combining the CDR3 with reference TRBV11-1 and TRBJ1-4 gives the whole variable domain EAEVAQSPRYKITEKSQAVAFWCDPISGHATLYWYRQILGQGPELLVQFQDESVVDDSQLPKDRFSAERLKGVDSTLKIQPAELGDSAMYLCASSFPGGNRLFFGSGTQLSVL.

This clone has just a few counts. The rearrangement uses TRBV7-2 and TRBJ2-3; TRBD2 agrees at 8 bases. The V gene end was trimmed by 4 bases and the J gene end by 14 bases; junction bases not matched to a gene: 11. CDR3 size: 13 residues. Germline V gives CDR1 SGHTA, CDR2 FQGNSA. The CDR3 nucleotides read TGTGCCAGCAGCTCTACACCCGGGACTAGACGGTATTTT. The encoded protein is CASSSTPGTRRYF. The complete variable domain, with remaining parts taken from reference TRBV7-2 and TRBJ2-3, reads GAGVSQSPSNKVTEKGKDVELRCDPISGHTALYWYRQSLGQGLEFLIYFQGNSAPDKSGLPSDRFSAERTGGSVSTLTIQRTQQEDSAVYLCASSSTPGTRRYFGPGTRLTVL.

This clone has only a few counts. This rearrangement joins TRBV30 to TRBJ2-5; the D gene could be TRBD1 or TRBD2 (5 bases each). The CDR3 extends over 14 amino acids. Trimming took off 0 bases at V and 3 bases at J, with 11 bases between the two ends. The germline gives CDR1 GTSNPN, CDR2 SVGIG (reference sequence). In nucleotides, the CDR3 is TGTGCCTGGAGTGTTGGGGGATCAGAAGAGACCCAGTACTTC. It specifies CAWSVGGSEETQYF.

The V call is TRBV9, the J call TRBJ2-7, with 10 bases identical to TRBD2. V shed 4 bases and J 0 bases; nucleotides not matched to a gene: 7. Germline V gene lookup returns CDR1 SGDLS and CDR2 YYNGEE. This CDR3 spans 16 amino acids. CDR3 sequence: CASSPQVAGGSYEQYF. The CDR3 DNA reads TGTGCCAGCAGCCCTCAGGTAGCGGGGGGCTCCTACGAGCAGTACTTC.

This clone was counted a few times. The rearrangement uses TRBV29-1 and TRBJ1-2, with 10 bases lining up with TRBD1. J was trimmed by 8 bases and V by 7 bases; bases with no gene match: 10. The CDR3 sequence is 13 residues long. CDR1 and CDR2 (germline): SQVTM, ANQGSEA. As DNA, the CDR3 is TGCAGCGCCCAACTAGACAGGGGGCTCGGCTACACCTTC. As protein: CSAQLDRGLGYTF.

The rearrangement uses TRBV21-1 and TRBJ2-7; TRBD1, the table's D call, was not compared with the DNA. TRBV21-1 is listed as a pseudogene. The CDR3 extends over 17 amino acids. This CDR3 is CASSQALGNRSSYEQYF. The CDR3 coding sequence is TGTGCCAGCAGCCAGGCTCTTGGGAACAGGAGTTCCTACGAGCAGTACTTC.

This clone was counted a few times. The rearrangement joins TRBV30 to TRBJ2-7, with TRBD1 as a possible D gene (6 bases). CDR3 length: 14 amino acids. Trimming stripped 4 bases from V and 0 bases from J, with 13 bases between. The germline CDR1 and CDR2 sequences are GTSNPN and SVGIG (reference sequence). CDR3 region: CAWTRTALSYEQYF. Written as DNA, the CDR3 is TGTGCCTGGACGCGGACAGCACTCTCCTACGAGCAGTACTTC. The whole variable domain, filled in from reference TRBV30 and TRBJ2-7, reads SQTIHQWPATLVQPVGSPLSLECTVEGTSNPNLYWYRQAAGRGLQLLFYSVGIGQISSEVPQNLSASRPQDRQFILSSKKLLLSDSGFYLCAWTRTALSYEQYFGPGTRLTVT.

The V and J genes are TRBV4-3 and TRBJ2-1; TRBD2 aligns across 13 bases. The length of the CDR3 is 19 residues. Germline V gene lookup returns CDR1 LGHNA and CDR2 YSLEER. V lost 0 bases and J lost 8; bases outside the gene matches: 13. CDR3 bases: TGCGCCAGCAGCCAAGAAAGCACAGGAAAGACTAGCGGGGGGTATGAGCAGTTCTTC. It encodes CASSQESTGKTSGGYEQFF.

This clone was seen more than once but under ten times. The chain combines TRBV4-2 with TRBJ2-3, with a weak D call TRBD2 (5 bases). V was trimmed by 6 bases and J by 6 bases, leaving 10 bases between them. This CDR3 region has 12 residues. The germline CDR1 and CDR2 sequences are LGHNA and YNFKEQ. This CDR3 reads CASSPERDTQYF. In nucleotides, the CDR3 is TGTGCCAGCAGTCCCGAGCGGGATACGCAGTATTTT.

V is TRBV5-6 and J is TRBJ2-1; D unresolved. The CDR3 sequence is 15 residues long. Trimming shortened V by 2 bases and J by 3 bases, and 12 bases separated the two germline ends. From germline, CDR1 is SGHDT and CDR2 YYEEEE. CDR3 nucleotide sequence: TGTGCCAGCAGCTTTGGGCACAGCATCTACAATGAGCAGTTCTTC. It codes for CASSFGHSIYNEQFF.